In this sample, the clone carrying this T cell receptor (beta chain) turned up once. Antigen: not known. Treatment of the sample: oral pan-JAK inhibitor, 5-10 mg twice daily. The data are from a study of CD8+ T cells in alopecia areata. In the study overall: Tofacitinib administration to treated patients was oral, at 5 to 10 mg twice daily. Points from the study as a whole: Compared with mice, patients displayed less clear TCR sharing, possibly for HLA-related reasons. In scalp, tofacitinib significantly decreased clonality and expanded CD8+ clones among the top 100. Greater clonality was observed in lesional scalp samples, especially alopecia totalis/universalis, versus normal scalp.

Isolated RNA was reverse transcribed into cDNA used as the sequencing template. Profiling relied on immunoSEQ multiplex PCR, and the TCRdb table lists in-frame clones only, not all of them. Among 150,000 or so clones listed, roughly 65% were seen once. The CDR3 is 14 residues long. CDR1 SGHRS and CDR2 YFSETQ come from the germline V gene. V shed 0 bases and J shed 4 bases, with 9 bases lying between them. The sequence derives from a human donor with alopecia areata. J is TRBJ2-3 and V is TRBV5-1; D gene uncertain. The source was CD4+ T cells sorted from blood, collected at week 4, from a patient treated with tofacitinib. The CDR3 loop reads CASSLVDSSDTQYF. The CDR3 nucleotides read TGCGCCAGCAGCTTGGTAGATTCTTCAGATACGCAGTATTTT.